This TCR beta chain was sequenced in a study of blood T cell repertoires in COVID-19. Looked up from germline, CDR1 is SGHDN and CDR2 is FVKESK. Trimming took off 1 base at V and 6 bases at J, with 10 bases between the two ends. CDR3 length: 15 amino acids. Authors' data handling: Amplification of reference gene primers provided the estimated nucleated cell counts. Sequencing used immunoSEQ multiplex PCR; TCRdb keeps in-frame clones, though not all of them. V, J and clone size were drawn from that table, and D and trimming were deduced from the DNA. The sample carries fewer than 400,000 clones, 85% recorded once.

This chain uses TRBV14 with TRBJ1-6, with a weak D call TRBD1 (6 bases). This TCR was sampled from a woman aged 18-29 years with acute or convalescent COVID-19. Sequencing used peripheral blood. The CDR3 DNA sequence: TGTGCCAGCAGCCAAGTAGGGACACGTAATTCACCCCTCCACTTT. It yields the protein CASSQVGTRNSPLHF. The full variable domain, completed using reference TRBV14 and TRBJ1-6, is EAGVTQFPSHSVIEKGQTVTLRCDPISGHDNLYWYRRVMGKEIKFLLHFVKESKQDESGMPNNRFLAERTGGTYSTLKVQPAELEDSGVYFCASSQVGTRNSPLHFGNGTRLTVT.